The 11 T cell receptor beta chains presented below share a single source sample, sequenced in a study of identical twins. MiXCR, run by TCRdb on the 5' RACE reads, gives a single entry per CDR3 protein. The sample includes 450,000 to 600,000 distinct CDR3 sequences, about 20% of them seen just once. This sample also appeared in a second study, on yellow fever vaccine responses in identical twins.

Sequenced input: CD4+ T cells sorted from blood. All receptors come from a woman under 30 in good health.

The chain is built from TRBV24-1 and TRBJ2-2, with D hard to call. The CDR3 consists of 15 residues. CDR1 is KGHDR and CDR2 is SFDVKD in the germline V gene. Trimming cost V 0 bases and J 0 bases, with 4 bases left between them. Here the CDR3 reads CATSDLGPNTGELFF. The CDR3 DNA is TGTGCCACCAGTGATTTGGGGCCGAACACCGGGGAGCTGTTTTTT.

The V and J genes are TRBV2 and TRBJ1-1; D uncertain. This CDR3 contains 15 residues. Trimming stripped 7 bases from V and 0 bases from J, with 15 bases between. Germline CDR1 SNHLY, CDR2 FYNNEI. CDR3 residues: CASTDGWAMNTEAFF. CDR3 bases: TGTGCCAGCACTGATGGGTGGGCTATGAACACTGAAGCTTTCTTT. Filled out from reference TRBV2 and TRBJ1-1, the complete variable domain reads EPEVTQTPSHQVTQMGQEVILRCVPISNHLYFYWYRQILGQKVEFLVSFYNNEISEKSEIFDDQFSVERPDGSNFTLKIRSTKLEDSAMYFCASTDGWAMNTEAFFGQGTRLTVV.

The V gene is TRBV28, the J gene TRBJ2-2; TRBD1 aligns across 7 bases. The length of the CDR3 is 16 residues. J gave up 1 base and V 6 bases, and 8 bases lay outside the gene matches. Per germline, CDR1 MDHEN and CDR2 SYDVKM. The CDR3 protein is CASSSWDRLNTGELFF. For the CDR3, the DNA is TGTGCCAGCAGCTCATGGGACAGATTGAACACCGGGGAGCTGTTTTTT.

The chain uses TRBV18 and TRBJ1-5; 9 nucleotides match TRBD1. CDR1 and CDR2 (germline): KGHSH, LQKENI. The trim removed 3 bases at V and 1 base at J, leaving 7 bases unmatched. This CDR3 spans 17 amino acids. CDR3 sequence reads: CASSPDRGSLSNQPQHF. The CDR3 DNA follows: TGTGCCAGCTCACCGGACAGGGGATCCTTGAGCAATCAGCCCCAGCATTTT.

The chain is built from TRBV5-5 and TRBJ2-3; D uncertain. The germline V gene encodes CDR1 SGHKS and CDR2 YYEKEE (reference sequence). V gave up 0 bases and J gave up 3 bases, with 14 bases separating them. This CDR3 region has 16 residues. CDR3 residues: CASSLVVVAMTDTQYF. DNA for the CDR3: TGTGCCAGCAGCTTGGTGGTAGTGGCGATGACAGATACGCAGTATTTT.

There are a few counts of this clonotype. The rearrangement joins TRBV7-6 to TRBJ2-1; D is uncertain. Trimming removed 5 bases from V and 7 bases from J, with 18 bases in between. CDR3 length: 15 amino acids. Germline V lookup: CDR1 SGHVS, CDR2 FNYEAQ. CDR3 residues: CASSPTLGRRNEQFF. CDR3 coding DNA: TGTGCCAGCAGCCCGACACTTGGCAGACGGAATGAGCAGTTCTTC.

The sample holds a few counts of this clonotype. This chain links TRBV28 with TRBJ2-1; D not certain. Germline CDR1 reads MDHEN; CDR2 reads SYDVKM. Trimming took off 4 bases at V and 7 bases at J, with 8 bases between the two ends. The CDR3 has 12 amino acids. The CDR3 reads CASSSSLNEQFF. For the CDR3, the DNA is TGTGCCAGCAGTTCGTCGCTAAATGAGCAGTTCTTC.

In DNA, the CDR3 is TGTGCCAGCAGCTTTCTAGCGCACAATGAGCAGTTCTTC. It specifies CASSFLAHNEQFF. This chain links TRBV7-9 with TRBJ2-1; possibly TRBD2 for D (6 bases). V lost 3 bases and J 5 bases, leaving 8 bases between the germline ends. Germline V lookup: CDR1 SEHNR, CDR2 FQNEAQ (reference sequence). The CDR3 covers 13 residues.

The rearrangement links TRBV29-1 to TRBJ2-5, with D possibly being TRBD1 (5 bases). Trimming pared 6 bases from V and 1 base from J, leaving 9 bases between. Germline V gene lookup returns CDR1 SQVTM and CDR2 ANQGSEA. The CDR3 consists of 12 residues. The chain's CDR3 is CSVRQSQETQYF. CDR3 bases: TGCAGCGTCAGACAGTCCCAAGAGACCCAGTACTTC. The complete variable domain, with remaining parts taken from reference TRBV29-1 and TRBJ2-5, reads SAVISQKPSRDICQRGTSLTIQCQVDSQVTMMFWYRQQPGQSLTLIATANQGSEATYESGFVIDKFPISRPNLTFSTLTVSNMSPEDSSIYLCSVRQSQETQYFGPGTRLLVL.

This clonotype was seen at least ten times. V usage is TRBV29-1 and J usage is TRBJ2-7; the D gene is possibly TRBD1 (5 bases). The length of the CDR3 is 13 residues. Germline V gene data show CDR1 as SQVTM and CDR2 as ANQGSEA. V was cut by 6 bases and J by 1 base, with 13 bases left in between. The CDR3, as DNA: TGCAGCGTCAGGGCGACCTTATCCTACGAGCAGTACTTC. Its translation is CSVRATLSYEQYF.

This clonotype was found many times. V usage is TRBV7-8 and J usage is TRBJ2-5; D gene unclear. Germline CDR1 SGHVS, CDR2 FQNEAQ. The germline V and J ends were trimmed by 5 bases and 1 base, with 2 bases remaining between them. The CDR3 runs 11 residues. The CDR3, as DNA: TGTGCCAGCAGCGGCCAAGAGACCCAGTACTTC. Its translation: CASSGQETQYF.